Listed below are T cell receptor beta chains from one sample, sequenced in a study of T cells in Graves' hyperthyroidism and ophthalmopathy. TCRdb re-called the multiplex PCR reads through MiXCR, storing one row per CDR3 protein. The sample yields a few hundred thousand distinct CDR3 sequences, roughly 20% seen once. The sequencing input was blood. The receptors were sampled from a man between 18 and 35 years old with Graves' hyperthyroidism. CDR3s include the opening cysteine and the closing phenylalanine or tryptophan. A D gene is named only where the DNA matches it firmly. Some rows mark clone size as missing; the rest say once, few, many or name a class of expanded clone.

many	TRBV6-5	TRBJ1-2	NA	TGTGCCAGCGGTTGGGGAGCGGACTATGGCTACACCTTC	CASGWGADYGYTF
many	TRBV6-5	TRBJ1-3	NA	TGTGCCAGCAGTTACTCAAGACAGATGGTGGACACCATATATTTT	CASSYSRQMVDTIYF
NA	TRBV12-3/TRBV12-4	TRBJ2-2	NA	TGTGCCAGCAGCTCCGGGGTCCGGACCGGGGAGCTGTGTTTT	CASSSGVRTGELCF
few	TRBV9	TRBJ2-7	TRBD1	TGTGCCAGCAGCGGGGGACAGGGTGTAAACTACGAGCAGTACTTC	CASSGGQGVNYEQYF
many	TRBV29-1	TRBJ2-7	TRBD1	TGCAGCGTTGAGGGGACAGGGACCTACGAGCAGTACTTC	CSVEGTGTYEQYF
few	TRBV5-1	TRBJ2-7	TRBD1	TGCGCCAGCAGCGTTTCCGGGACAGGGGCCGAGCAGTACTTC	CASSVSGTGAEQYF
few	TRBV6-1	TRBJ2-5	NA	TGTGCCAGCGAAAAGTCGGGTGTCGAGACCCAGTACTTC	CASEKSGVETQYF
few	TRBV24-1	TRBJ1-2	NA	TGTGCCACCAGTGATTTTAGGGCGGGCGGCTACACCTTC	CATSDFRAGGYTF
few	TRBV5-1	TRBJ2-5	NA	TGCGCCAGCATCTCTCCGAAGAGGGACAACAGGCAAGAGACCCAGTACTTC	CASISPKRDNRQETQYF
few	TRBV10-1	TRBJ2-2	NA	TGCGCCAGCAGTGATGAGGTGGGGTACGCCGGGGAGCTGTTTTTT	CASSDEVGYAGELFF
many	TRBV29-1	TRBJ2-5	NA	TGCAGCGTTGAAGGATCTGGGAGGGAGACCCAGTACTTC	CSVEGSGRETQYF
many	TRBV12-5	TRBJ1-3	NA	TGTGCTAGTGGTTTGGATCAGGGGTACACATTCTCTGGAAACACCATATATTTT	CASGLDQGYTFSGNTIYF
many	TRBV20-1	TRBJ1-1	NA	TGCAGTGCTAGAGATTGGGCGGGAAAGGCGAACACTGAAGCTTTCTTT	CSARDWAGKANTEAFF
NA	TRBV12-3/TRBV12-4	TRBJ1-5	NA	TGTGCCAGCAGTTTCCAAGGGAGGGGAATGCAGGGAAATCAGCCCCAGCATTTT	CASSFQGRGMQGNQPQHF
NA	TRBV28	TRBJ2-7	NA	TGTGCCAGCAGTTTCCTGTACCGCGGGACCTACGAGCAGTACTTC	CASSFLYRGTYEQYF
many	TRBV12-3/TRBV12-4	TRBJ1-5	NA	TGTCGGAGGGCGGGTTGCCAGCCCCAGCATTTT	CRRAGCQPQHF
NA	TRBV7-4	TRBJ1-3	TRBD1	TGTGCCAGCAGCTCCGCGAGCGGGACAGGGGTGGTATTGGGGATCGGAAACACCATATATTTT	CASSSASGTGVVLGIGNTIYF
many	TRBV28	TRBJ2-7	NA	TGTGCCAGCAGCGCTCAGGGGCCACTTAGCTCCTACGAGCAGTACTTC	CASSAQGPLSSYEQYF
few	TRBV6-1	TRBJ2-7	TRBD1	TGTGCCAGCAGTGATTGGACAGGGAGGATCTACGAGCAGTACTTC	CASSDWTGRIYEQYF
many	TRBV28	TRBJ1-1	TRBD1	TGTGCCAGTTATTTGGGACAGGGGAACACTGAAGCTTTCTTT	CASYLGQGNTEAFF
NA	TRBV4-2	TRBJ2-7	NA	TGTGCCAGCAGCCAGGAGAACGCGGTACACTACGAGCAGTACTTC	CASSQENAVHYEQYF
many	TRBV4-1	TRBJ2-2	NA	TGCGCCAGCAGCCAAGGACGGGGGCCCACCGGGGAGCTGTTTTTT	CASSQGRGPTGELFF
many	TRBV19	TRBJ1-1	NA	TGTGCCAGTAGTGTGTACACTGAAGCTTTCTTT	CASSVYTEAFF
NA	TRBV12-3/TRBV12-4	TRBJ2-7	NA	TGTGCCAGTTGCAGGGGTAGCTCCTACGAGCAGTACTTC	CASCRGSSYEQYF
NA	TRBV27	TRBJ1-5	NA	TGTGCCAGCAGTTTACCCCATTACATGGGACTTAGCAATCAGCCCCAGCATTTT	CASSLPHYMGLSNQPQHF
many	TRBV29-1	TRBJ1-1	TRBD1	TGCAGCGTCAGGACAGGGAAGGGCACTGAAGCTTTCTTT	CSVRTGKGTEAFF
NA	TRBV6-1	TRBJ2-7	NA	TGTGCCAGCAAAACTCAGGGCAGGTCCTCCTACGAGCAGTACTTC	CASKTQGRSSYEQYF
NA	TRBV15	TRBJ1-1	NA	TGTGCCACCAGCAGACCCGGGGTTGGGACTGAAGCTTTCTTT	CATSRPGVGTEAFF
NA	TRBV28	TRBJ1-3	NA	TGTGCCAGCAGTACCCCCGGGACCCGGGGAAACACCATATATTTT	CASSTPGTRGNTIYF
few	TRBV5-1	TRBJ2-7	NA	TGCGCCAGCAGCTTGGGACTAGTTGACTCCTACGAGCAGTACTTC	CASSLGLVDSYEQYF
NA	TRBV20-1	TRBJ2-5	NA	TGCAGTGCTATAAAGGAGACCCAGTACTTC	CSAIKETQYF
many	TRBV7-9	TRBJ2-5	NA	TGTGCCAGCAGCTTAGGTGATCAGGACTTGGAAGAGACCCAGTACTTC	CASSLGDQDLEETQYF
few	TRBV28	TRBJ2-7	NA	TGTGCCAGCATGAGAGTTTCCTACGAGCAGTACTTC	CASMRVSYEQYF
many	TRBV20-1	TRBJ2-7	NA	TGCAGTGGAGACAGGTCCTACGAGCAGTACTTC	CSGDRSYEQYF
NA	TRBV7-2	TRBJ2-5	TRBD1	TGTGCCAGCAGCTTCACCGGGACAGAGGGAGAGACCCAGTACTTC	CASSFTGTEGETQYF
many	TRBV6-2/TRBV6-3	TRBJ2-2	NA	TGTGCCAGCAGCCCCTCAATACAGGGAACCGGGGAGCTGTTTTTT	CASSPSIQGTGELFF
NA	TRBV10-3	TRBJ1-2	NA	TGTGCCACAGTCGCGGACAGCGTTAACTATGGCTACACCTTC	CATVADSVNYGYTF
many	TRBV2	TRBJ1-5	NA	TGTGCCAGCAGTGAAGGACGGAGTCATCAGCCCCAGCATTTT	CASSEGRSHQPQHF
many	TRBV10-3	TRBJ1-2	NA	TGTGCCATCAGTGAGTCGGAGGTGGGAGGCTACACCTTC	CAISESEVGGYTF
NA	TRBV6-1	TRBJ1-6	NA	TGTGCCAGCAGGGGGGACGGCGTGCCGTATAATTCACCCCTCCACTTT	CASRGDGVPYNSPLHF
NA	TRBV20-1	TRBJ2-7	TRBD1	TGCAGTGCTTATGACAGGGGGCACGGGGAGCAGTACTTC	CSAYDRGHGEQYF
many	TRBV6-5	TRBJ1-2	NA	TGTGCCAGCAGTTACGCGGACCGAGGGAATGGCTACACCTTC	CASSYADRGNGYTF
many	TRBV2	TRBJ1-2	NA	TGTGCCAGCAGTGAGGCATATGGCTACACCTTC	CASSEAYGYTF
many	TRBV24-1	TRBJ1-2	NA	TGTGCCACCAGTGACCCCACAGGAAGGATTGGCTACACCTTC	CATSDPTGRIGYTF
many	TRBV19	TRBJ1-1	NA	TGTGCCAGTAGTTCCTCGGCAGTAAGGAACACTGAAGCTTTCTTT	CASSSSAVRNTEAFF
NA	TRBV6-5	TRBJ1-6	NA	TGTGCCAGCAGTTACTTCGGTAATTCACCCCTCCACTTT	CASSYFGNSPLHF
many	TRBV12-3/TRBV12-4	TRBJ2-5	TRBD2	TGTGCCAGCAGCGCCACCGGGACTACCCAAGAGACCCAGTACTTC	CASSATGTTQETQYF
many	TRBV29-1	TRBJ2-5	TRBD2	TGCAGCGCTCCTCCCGGGACTAGCGGCCAAGAGACCCAGTACTTC	CSAPPGTSGQETQYF
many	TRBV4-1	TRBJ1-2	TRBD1	TGCGCCAGCAGCCAAGATGCGACAGGGGGCTTCTATGGCTACACCTTC	CASSQDATGGFYGYTF
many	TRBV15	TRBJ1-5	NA	TGTGCCACCAACCGACAGAATAGCAATCAGCCCCAGCATTTT	CATNRQNSNQPQHF
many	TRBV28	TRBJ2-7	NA	TGTGCCAGCAGTTTAGGGGTTTTCGGCGAGCAGTACTTC	CASSLGVFGEQYF
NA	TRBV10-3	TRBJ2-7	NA	TGTGCCATCAGTACCGGGGGTTCCTACGAGCAGTACTTC	CAISTGGSYEQYF
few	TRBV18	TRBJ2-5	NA	TGTGCCAGCTCACCACCGAAGCTAGCGAGGGTCCAAGAGACCCAGTACTTC	CASSPPKLARVQETQYF
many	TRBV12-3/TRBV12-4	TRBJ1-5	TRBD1	TGTGCCAGCAGTTTCGACAGGGTAGGTTCTGCCCAGCATTTT	CASSFDRVGSAQHF
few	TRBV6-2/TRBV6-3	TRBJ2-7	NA	TGTGCCAGCAGTTACTTGGGGATCCACGAGCAGTACTTC	CASSYLGIHEQYF
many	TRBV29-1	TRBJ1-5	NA	TGCAGCGTTGGGAACAGAAACAATCAGCCCCAGCATTTT	CSVGNRNNQPQHF
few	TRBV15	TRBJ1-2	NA	TGTGCCACCAGCAGAGTACCCAACACAGGGTTGGGCTACACCTTC	CATSRVPNTGLGYTF
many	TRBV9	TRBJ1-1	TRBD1	TGTGCCAGCAGCGTAGGGCCAGGGGGCTTAAGCACTGAAGCTTTCTTT	CASSVGPGGLSTEAFF
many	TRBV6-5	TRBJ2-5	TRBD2	TGTGCCAGCAGCCCGGGGGGCACTAGCGGGGGGTACCAAGAGACCCAGTACTTC	CASSPGGTSGGYQETQYF